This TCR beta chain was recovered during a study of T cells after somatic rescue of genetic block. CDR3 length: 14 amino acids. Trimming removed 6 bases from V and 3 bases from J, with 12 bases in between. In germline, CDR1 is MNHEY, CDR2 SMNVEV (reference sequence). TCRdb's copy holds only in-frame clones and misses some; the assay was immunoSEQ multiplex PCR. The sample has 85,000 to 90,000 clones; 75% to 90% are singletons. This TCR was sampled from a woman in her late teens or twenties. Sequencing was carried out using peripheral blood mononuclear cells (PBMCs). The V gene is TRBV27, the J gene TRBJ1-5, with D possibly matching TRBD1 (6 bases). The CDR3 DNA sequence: TGTGCCAGCAGGCCAGGGGCCTACAATCAGCCCCAGCATTTT. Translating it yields CASRPGAYNQPQHF.